This T cell receptor beta chain was documented in a study of control samples from healthy donors and cancer patients. TCRdb's table, derived via immunoSEQ multiplex PCR, lists solely in-frame clones and lacks some. Among around 110,000 clones, more than 75% were seen once, and the ten largest hold 2% to 2.5%. V lost 5 bases and J lost 1, with 20 bases in between. Germline V gene data show CDR1 as MNHNY and CDR2 as SVGAGI (reference sequence). This CDR3 has 18 residues. The chain carries TRBV6-6 and TRBJ1-4, with D perhaps TRBD1 (5 bases). This TCR was recovered from a woman in her seventies in good health. The sample taken for sequencing was blood. This CDR3 reads CASSRGTLWGLTNEKLFF. In DNA form, the CDR3 reads TGTGCCAGCAGTCGCGGGACCTTGTGGGGGTTAACTAATGAAAAACTGTTTTTT.